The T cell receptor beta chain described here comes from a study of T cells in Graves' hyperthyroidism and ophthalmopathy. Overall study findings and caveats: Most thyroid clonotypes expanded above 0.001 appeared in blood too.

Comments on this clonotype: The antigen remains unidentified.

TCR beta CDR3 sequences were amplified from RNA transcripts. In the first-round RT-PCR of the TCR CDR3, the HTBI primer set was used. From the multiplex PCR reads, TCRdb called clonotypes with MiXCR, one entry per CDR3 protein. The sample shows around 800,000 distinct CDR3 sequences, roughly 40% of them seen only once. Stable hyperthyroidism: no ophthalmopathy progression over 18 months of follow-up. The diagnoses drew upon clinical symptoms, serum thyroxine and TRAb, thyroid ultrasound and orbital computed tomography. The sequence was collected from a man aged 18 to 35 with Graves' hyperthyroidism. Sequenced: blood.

The CDR3 here is CASSQLAYYGYTF. DNA of the CDR3: TGTGCCAGCAGCCAATTGGCATACTATGGCTACACCTTC. The rearrangement joins TRBV9 to TRBJ1-2; D gene uncertain. In germline, CDR1 is SGDLS, CDR2 YYNGEE. The ends were cut back, 4 bases at V and 3 bases at J, with 10 bases in the middle. The CDR3 totals 13 residues.